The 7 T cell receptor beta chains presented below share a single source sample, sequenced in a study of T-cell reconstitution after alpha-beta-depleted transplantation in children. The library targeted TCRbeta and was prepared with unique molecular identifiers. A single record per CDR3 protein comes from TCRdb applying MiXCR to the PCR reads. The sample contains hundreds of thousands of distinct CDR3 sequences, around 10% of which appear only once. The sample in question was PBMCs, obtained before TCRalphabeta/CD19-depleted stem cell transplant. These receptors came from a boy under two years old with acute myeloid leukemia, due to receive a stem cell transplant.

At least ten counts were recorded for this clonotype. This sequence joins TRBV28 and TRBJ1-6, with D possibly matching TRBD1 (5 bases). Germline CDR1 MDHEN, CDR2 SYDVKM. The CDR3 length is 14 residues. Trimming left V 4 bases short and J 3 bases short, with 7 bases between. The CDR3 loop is CASSSGGYNSPLHF. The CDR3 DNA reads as TGTGCCAGCAGTTCCGGGGGCTATAATTCACCCCTCCACTTT.

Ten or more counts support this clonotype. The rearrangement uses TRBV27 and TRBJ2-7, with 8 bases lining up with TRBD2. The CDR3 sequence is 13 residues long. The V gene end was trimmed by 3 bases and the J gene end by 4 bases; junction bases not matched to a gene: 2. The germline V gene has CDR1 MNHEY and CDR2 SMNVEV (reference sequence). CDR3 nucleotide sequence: TGTGCCAGCAGTTTTACTAGCGGTTACGAGCAGTACTTC. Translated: CASSFTSGYEQYF.

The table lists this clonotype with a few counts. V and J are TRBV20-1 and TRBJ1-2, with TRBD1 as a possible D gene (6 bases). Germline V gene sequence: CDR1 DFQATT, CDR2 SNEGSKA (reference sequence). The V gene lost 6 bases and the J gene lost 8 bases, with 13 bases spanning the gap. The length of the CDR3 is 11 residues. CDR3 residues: CSAFGGLGYTF. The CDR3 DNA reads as TGCAGTGCCTTCGGGGGGCTGGGCTACACCTTC.

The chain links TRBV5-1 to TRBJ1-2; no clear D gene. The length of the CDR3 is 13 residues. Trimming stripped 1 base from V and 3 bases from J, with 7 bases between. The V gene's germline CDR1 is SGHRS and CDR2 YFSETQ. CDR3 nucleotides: TGCGCCAGCAGCTTGTACCGGGACTATGGCTACACCTTC. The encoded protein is CASSLYRDYGYTF. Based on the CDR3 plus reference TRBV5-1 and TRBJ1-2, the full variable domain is KAGVTQTPRYLIKTRGQQVTLSCSPISGHRSVSWYQQTPGQGLQFLFEYFSETQRNKGNFPGRFSGRQFSNSRSEMNVSTLELGDSALYLCASSLYRDYGYTFGSGTRLTVV.

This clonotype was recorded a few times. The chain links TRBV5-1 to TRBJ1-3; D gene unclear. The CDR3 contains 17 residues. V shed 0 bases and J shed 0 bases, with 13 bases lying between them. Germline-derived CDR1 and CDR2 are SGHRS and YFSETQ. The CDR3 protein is CASSLDVLLNSGNTIYF. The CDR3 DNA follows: TGCGCCAGCAGCTTGGATGTATTGCTTAACTCTGGAAACACCATATATTTT.

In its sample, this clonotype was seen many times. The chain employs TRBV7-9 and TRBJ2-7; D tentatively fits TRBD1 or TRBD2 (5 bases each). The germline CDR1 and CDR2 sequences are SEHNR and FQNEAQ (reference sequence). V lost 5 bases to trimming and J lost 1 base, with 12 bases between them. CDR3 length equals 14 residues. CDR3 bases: TGTGCCAGCAGCCAGAGAGGGGCGTCCTACGAGCAGTACTTC. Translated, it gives CASSQRGASYEQYF.

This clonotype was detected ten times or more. CDR3 nucleotide sequence: TGCAGTGCTAGAGCCGACAGGGCAAAGACTGAAGCTTTCTTT. This codes for CSARADRAKTEAFF. This chain uses TRBV20-1 with TRBJ1-1; 7 bases align to TRBD1. The J segment lost 5 bases and the V segment lost 1 base, leaving 7 bases of the junction unmatched. Germline values: CDR1 DFQATT, CDR2 SNEGSKA (reference sequence). The CDR3 contains 14 residues.